The T cell receptor (beta chain) described here comes from a study of T cells in Graves' hyperthyroidism and ophthalmopathy. For the study at large: Peripheral blood draws took place at initial diagnosis, ahead of any treatment.

The sample holds a few counts of this clonotype. Its cognate antigen is unknown. Study-wide results and caveats: In the analysis, a 13 V-J model separated ophthalmopathy from stable hyperthyroidism. With a median lead of approximately 6.4 months before onset, the model predicted ophthalmopathy.

The CDR3 spans 15 residues. CDR1 and CDR2 from the germline V gene are LNHDA and SQIVND (reference sequence). V was clipped by 6 bases and J by 8 bases; unmatched bases: 6. Researchers took RNA transcripts and amplified the TCR beta CDR3 regions from them. The TCR CDR3 was amplified in a first-round RT-PCR using the HTBI primer set. In TCRdb, the multiplex PCR reads were re-called with MiXCR into one record per CDR3 protein. The data show over 300,000 distinct CDR3 sequences, with over 11% seen just once and 9.5% to 11% held by the top ten. This chain links TRBV19 with TRBJ2-1; 14 positions agree with TRBD2. The sample consisted of blood. The source of this sequence is a woman aged 55-70 years with Graves' hyperthyroidism. CDR3 loop: CASRAGTSGGYEQFF. Here the CDR3 DNA reads TGTGCCAGTAGGGCCGGGACTAGCGGGGGCTATGAGCAGTTCTTC.